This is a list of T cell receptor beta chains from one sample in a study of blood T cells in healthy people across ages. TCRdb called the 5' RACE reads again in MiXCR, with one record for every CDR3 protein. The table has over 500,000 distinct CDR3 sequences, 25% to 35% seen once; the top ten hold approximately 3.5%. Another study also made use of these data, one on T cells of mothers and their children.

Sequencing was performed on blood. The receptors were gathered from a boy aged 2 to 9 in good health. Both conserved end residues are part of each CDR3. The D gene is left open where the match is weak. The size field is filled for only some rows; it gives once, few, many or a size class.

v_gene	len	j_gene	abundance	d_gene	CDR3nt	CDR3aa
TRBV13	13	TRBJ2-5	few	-	TGTGCCAGCAGCTTCCGAGTCCATCAGACCCAGTACTTC	CASSFRVHQTQYF
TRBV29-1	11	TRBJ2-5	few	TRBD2	TGCAGCGTTGGACTAGCGGGAGGGAGGTACTTC	CSVGLAGGRYF
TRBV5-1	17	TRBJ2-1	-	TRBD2	TGCGCCAGCAGCTTGACCGGGACTAGAAGGTTCTACAATGAGCAGTTCTTC	CASSLTGTRRFYNEQFF
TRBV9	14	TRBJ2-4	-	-	TGTGCCAGCAGTCGGACGCTAGCCAAAAACATTCAGTACTTC	CASSRTLAKNIQYF
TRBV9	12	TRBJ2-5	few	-	TGTGCCAAGTGTAGGGGGAAGGAGACCCAGCACTTC	CAKCRGKETQHF
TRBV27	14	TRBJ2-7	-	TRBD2	TGTGCCAGCAGCCCTACAACTAGCGGGTACGAGCAGTACTTC	CASSPTTSGYEQYF
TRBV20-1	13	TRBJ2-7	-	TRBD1	TGCAGTGCTAGGGGACAGGGACGGGACGAGCAGTACTTC	CSARGQGRDEQYF
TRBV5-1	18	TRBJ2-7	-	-	TGCGCCAGCAGCTTCTGGGGGCTGAGCGGTGCTCACTCCTACGAGCAGTACTTC	CASSFWGLSGAHSYEQYF
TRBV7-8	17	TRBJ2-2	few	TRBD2	TGTGCCAGCAGCTTACCTGGACTAGCGGGAGGCCGGGGGGAGCTGTTTTTT	CASSLPGLAGGRGELFF
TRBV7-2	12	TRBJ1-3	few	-	TGTGCCAGCAGCTCCGCCGGAAACACCATATATTTT	CASSSAGNTIYF
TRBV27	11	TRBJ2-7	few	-	TGTGCCAGCAGTTTCGGGGCCGAGCAGTACTTC	CASSFGAEQYF
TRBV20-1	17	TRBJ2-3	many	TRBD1	TGCAGTGCTAGAGATTATCGGACAGGGAAAGGCACAGATACGCAGTATTTT	CSARDYRTGKGTDTQYF
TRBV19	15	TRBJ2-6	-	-	TGTGCCAGTAGTATTAGAGGGTCCGGGGCCAACGTCCTGACTTTC	CASSIRGSGANVLTF
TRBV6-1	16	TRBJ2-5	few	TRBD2	TGTGCCAGTCAGATAAGCGGGACTCCCGGGGGGGGGACCCAGTACTTC	CASQISGTPGGGTQYF
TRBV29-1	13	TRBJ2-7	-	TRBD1	TGCAGCGCGCGGGGACAGGCGACCTACGAGCAGTACTTC	CSARGQATYEQYF
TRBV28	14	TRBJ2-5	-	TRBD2	TGTGCCAGCACCGAAGGGAGGGGTCTCCGAGAGCAGTACTTC	CASTEGRGLREQYF
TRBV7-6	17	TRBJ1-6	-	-	TGTGCCAGCAGCTTGGAGAGAAGGAGCTCCTATAATTCACCCCTCCACTTT	CASSLERRSSYNSPLHF
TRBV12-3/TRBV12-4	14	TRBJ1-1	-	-	TGTGCCAGCAGTTTTTCGGGGATGAACACTGAAGCTTTCTTT	CASSFSGMNTEAFF
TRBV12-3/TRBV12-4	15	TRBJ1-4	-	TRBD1	TGTGCCAGCAGCCGACGACAGGGGATTTGGGAAAAACTGTTTTTT	CASSRRQGIWEKLFF
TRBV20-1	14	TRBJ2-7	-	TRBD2	TGCAGTGTGACGGGACTAGCGGGCACCTACGAGCAGTACTTC	CSVTGLAGTYEQYF
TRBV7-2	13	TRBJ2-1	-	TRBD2	TGTGCCAGCAGCTGGGGACTAGCGGGAGTCGAGTTCTTC	CASSWGLAGVEFF
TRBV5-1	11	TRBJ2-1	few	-	TGCGCCAGCAGCGCCGAACGGGGGCAGTTCTTC	CASSAERGQFF
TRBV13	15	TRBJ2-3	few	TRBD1	TGTGCCAGCAGCTACAGACAGGGATCGCCAGATACGCAGTATTTT	CASSYRQGSPDTQYF
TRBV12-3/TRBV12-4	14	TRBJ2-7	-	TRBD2	TGTGCCAGCAGTTTCTCTAGCGGGTCCTACGAGCAGTACTTC	CASSFSSGSYEQYF